One and the same sample provided the 15 T cell receptor beta chains below, sequenced in a study of identifying expanded T cells in peripheral blood. TCRdb's copy holds only in-frame clones and misses some; the assay was immunoSEQ multiplex PCR. The top ten hold roughly 7.3% of the sample, which has 75,000 to 90,000 clones, 80% to 90% seen once. Material for sequencing was blood. These receptors were taken from a person aged 18 to 70 in good health.

CDR3 sequence reads: CAWKANTEAFF. CDR3 nucleotides: TGTGCCTGGAAAGCGAACACTGAAGCTTTCTTT. This rearrangement joins TRBV30 to TRBJ1-1, with D uncertain. Germline V gives CDR1 GTSNPN, CDR2 SVGIG (reference sequence). V shed 4 bases and J shed 1 base, with 4 bases lying between them. This CDR3 spans 11 amino acids.

The CDR3 is CASGFGTGGGNQPQHF. In DNA form, the CDR3 reads TGTGCTAGTGGTTTCGGGACAGGGGGAGGCAATCAGCCCCAGCATTTT. The rearrangement joins TRBV12-5 to TRBJ1-5; 11 bases map to TRBD1. V lost 3 bases to trimming and J lost 2 bases; unmatched junction nucleotides: 3. The CDR3 sequence is 16 residues long. The V gene's germline CDR1 is LGHNT and CDR2 FRNRAP.

The gene calls are TRBV4-1 and TRBJ2-7, with D unclear. The germline gives CDR1 MGHRA, CDR2 YSYEKL. The CDR3 is 14 amino acids. V lost 1 base and J lost 0, with 7 bases in between. The CDR3 sequence is CASSQGRNSYEQYF. The CDR3 bases are TGCGCCAGCAGCCAAGGGAGAAACTCCTACGAGCAGTACTTC.

The chain has TRBV9 and TRBJ2-1, with TRBD2 identical over 9 bases. CDR1 and CDR2 (germline): SGDLS, YYNGEE. This CDR3 comprises 14 residues. Unmatched junction bases numbered 4, after V lost 7 bases and J lost 2 bases. The CDR3 sequence is CASWSGRPYNEQFF. The CDR3, as DNA: TGTGCCAGCTGGAGCGGGAGGCCCTACAATGAGCAGTTCTTC.

The V and J genes are TRBV5-1 and TRBJ2-1; TRBD2 matches at 7 bases. Germline V gene sequence: CDR1 SGHRS, CDR2 YFSETQ. The CDR3 covers 15 residues. Trimming at V came to 0 bases and at J to 8 bases, leaving 8 bases not matched to a gene. CDR3 residues: CASSLVESGEHEQFF. In DNA, the CDR3 is TGCGCCAGCAGCTTGGTTGAAAGCGGGGAACATGAGCAGTTCTTC.

V gene TRBV9 combines with J gene TRBJ2-3, with 11 bases lining up with TRBD2. V lost 0 bases and J lost 4; bases outside the gene matches: 4. CDR1 is SGDLS, CDR2 YYNGEE, per germline. The CDR3 contains 16 residues. The CDR3 DNA reads as TGTGCCAGCAGCGTAGGAACTAGCGGGAGCGCAGATACGCAGTATTTT. Residues: CASSVGTSGSADTQYF.

J is TRBJ1-3 and V is TRBV5-1; possibly TRBD1 for D (5 bases). Trimming left V 0 bases short and J 6 bases short, with 10 bases between. Per the germline V gene, CDR1 is SGHRS and CDR2 is YFSETQ. This CDR3 contains 14 residues. CDR3 in DNA: TGCGCCAGCAGCTTGGCCCAGGGAGAAAACACCATATATTTT. It is translated as CASSLAQGENTIYF.

This sequence joins TRBV11-2 and TRBJ2-6; no definite D call. Germline V gene data show CDR1 as SGHAT and CDR2 as FQNNGV. This CDR3 is 17 amino acids long. V lost 1 base and J 0 bases, leaving 10 bases between the germline ends. The CDR3 is CASSLAGPFSGANVLTF. The CDR3 DNA reads as TGTGCCAGCAGCTTAGCTGGACCTTTCTCTGGGGCCAACGTCCTGACTTTC.

This clone was counted only a few times. The chain recombines TRBV7-9 with TRBJ2-2, with D possibly TRBD2 on 6 matching bases. This CDR3 has 16 residues. V was cut by 2 bases and J by 6 bases, with 16 bases left in between. CDR1 and CDR2 from the germline V gene are SEHNR and FQNEAQ (reference sequence). The CDR3 reads CASSLPSLGGAGELFF. For the CDR3, the DNA is TGTGCCAGCAGCTTACCTAGCCTTGGAGGGGCCGGGGAGCTGTTTTTT.

The chain joins TRBV19 to TRBJ1-3, with unresolved D. This CDR3 is 12 amino acids long. CDR1 and CDR2 (germline): LNHDA, SQIVND (reference sequence). The V end was cut by 5 bases, the J end by 2 bases, with 4 bases between. As DNA, the CDR3 is TGTGCCAGTAGTTCTGCTGGAAACACCATATATTTT. Translation: CASSSAGNTIYF.

In nucleotides, the CDR3 is TGTGCCAGCTCACTCCAGGGTGATGGGAACACTGAAGCTTTCTTT. Residues: CASSLQGDGNTEAFF. The V call is TRBV18, the J call TRBJ1-1; TRBD1 might be the D (5 bases). V lost 4 bases and J lost 1, with 13 bases in between. Germline V lookup: CDR1 KGHSH, CDR2 LQKENI. The length of the CDR3 is 15 residues.

This chain joins TRBV29-1 and TRBJ1-2, with TRBD1 matching 7 bases. The V and J ends lost 3 bases and 8 bases, in that order; junction bases with no gene match: 9. Germline loops: CDR1 SQVTM, CDR2 ANQGSEA. The CDR3 totals 13 residues. CDR3 in amino acids: CSVEADRSKGYTF. The CDR3 nucleotides are TGCAGCGTTGAGGCGGACAGGTCCAAGGGCTACACCTTC.

The genes are TRBV2 and TRBJ2-7, with 9 bases lining up with TRBD1. J was trimmed by 2 bases and V by 4 bases; bases with no gene match: 9. The CDR3 has 16 amino acids. Germline values: CDR1 SNHLY, CDR2 FYNNEI. The CDR3 DNA sequence: TGTGCCAGCAGTGTAGGGTCGGGACAGGGTACCTACGAGCAGTACTTC. Translating gives CASSVGSGQGTYEQYF.

The chain carries TRBV28 and TRBJ2-1; 8 positions agree with TRBD2. V lost 3 bases to trimming and J lost 8 bases; unmatched junction nucleotides: 21. CDR1 and CDR2 from the germline V gene are MDHEN and SYDVKM. This CDR3 region has 19 residues. CDR3 residues: CASSFAGWGKAGGFDEQFF. CDR3 bases: TGTGCCAGCAGTTTTGCGGGTTGGGGTAAGGCGGGAGGCTTCGATGAGCAGTTCTTC.

The rearrangement joins TRBV7-9 to TRBJ1-2; D is undetermined. The V gene lost 1 base and the J gene lost 8 bases, with 11 bases spanning the gap. CDR1 SEHNR and CDR2 FQNEAQ come from the germline V gene (reference sequence). CDR3 length: 13 residues. The CDR3 sequence: CASSLGSRRGYTF. For the CDR3, the DNA is TGTGCCAGCAGCTTAGGATCGCGTCGGGGCTACACCTTC.